This passage covers 21 T cell receptor beta chains from one sample sequenced in a study of CXCR3-negative and CXCR3-positive naive CD8 T cells. Findings and caveats of the study: Against CXCR3-negative naive cells, CXCR3-positive naive cells showed more hydrophobic TRB CDR3s.

These receptors' targets are unknown. UMI-labeled 5' RACE TRB cDNA libraries were prepared from the cells. From the 5' RACE reads, TCRdb lists one entry per CDR3 protein and no DNA. The sample includes tens of thousands of distinct CDR3 sequences. Sequenced sample: naive CXCR3+ CD8+ T cells from blood. Subset reported: CD45RO-CCR7+CD27+CD95- naive CD8+ T cells expressing CXCR3 (TNR3+). The receptors derive from a human donor in good health. Some clones in this sample may be carry-over from other donors' samples.

V and J are TRBV13 and TRBJ2-1; TCRdb reports TRBD1, a call that lacks DNA to check it against. Germline CDR1 PRHDT, CDR2 FYEKMQ (reference sequence). This CDR3 is 15 amino acids long. The chain's CDR3 is CASSPNRGTRNEQFF.

CDR3 in amino acids: CASSYRLEQFF. J is TRBJ2-1 and V is TRBV28. This CDR3 has 11 residues. CDR1 is MDHEN and CDR2 is SYDVKM in the germline V gene.

This CDR3 reads CASSIPGQLVIGNTIYF. The chain is built from TRBV28 and TRBJ1-3; TCRdb picks TRBD1, but there is no DNA to check that call. Per germline, CDR1 MDHEN and CDR2 SYDVKM. The CDR3 length is 17 residues. The whole variable domain, remainder taken from reference TRBV28 and TRBJ1-3, is DVKVTQSSRYLVKRTGEKVFLECVQDMDHENMFWYRQDPGLGLRLIYFSYDVKMKEKGDIPEGYSVSREKKERFSLILESASTNQTSMYLCASSIPGQLVIGNTIYFGEGSWLTVV.

The chain recombines TRBV27 with TRBJ2-1; TCRdb gives TRBD2 as the D gene, but with no DNA this cannot be confirmed. There are 14 residues in the CDR3. Per the germline V gene, CDR1 is MNHEY and CDR2 is SMNVEV (reference sequence). CDR3 sequence reads: CASSYKTSSNEQFF.

V and J are TRBV12-3 or TRBV12-4 and TRBJ2-7. CDR3 length: 15 residues. The CDR3: CASTPGGDPPYEQYF.

This chain uses TRBV14 with TRBJ2-1; TCRdb names TRBD1, which stays unverified in the absence of DNA. The CDR3 has 18 amino acids. Per germline, CDR1 SGHDN and CDR2 FVKESK. CDR3 in amino acids: CASSQDPTWGALSAEQFF.

The J gene is TRBJ1-5, the V gene TRBV10-3. Germline V gene lookup returns CDR1 ENHRY and CDR2 SYGVKD. CDR3 length: 15 amino acids. CDR3: CAISDPRETNQPQHF.

The genes are TRBV28 and TRBJ1-1. The germline V gene has CDR1 MDHEN and CDR2 SYDVKM. This CDR3 spans 15 amino acids. The CDR3 loop reads CASSPYLVGFTEAFF.

This chain links TRBV18 with TRBJ2-1; TCRdb's assignment of TRBD1 cannot be checked, as there is no DNA. Looked up from germline, CDR1 is KGHSH and CDR2 is LQKENI. The CDR3 covers 15 residues. This CDR3 is CASSTNGGPYNEQFF.

The V call is TRBV29-1, the J call TRBJ2-2; TCRdb designates TRBD1, a call that cannot be tested without DNA. The CDR3 is made up of 13 amino acids. Germline V gives CDR1 SQVTM, CDR2 ANQGSEA. The CDR3 sequence: CSVGQVNTGELFF.

This chain links TRBV4-3 with TRBJ2-1; TCRdb's D gene call, TRBD2, goes unchecked for lack of DNA. CDR1 is LGHNA, CDR2 YSLEER, per germline. The CDR3 is made up of 15 amino acids. The chain's CDR3 is CASSQAREGYNEQFF.

The chain joins TRBV27 to TRBJ1-1; lacking DNA, the TRBD1 call made by TCRdb goes unchecked. Germline V gene sequence: CDR1 MNHEY, CDR2 SMNVEV (reference sequence). The length of the CDR3 is 12 residues. CDR3 region: CASQGGNTEAFF.

The genes are TRBV11-3 and TRBJ1-2; TCRdb picks TRBD1, but there is no DNA to check that call. The CDR3 has 21 residues. Per the germline V gene, CDR1 is SGHNT and CDR2 is YENEEA. The CDR3: CASRPQKTPGRSGTSNYGYTF.

The chain combines TRBV15 with TRBJ1-5; TCRdb indicates TRBD1, and absent DNA this call remains unverified. This CDR3 is 14 amino acids long. Germline-derived CDR1 and CDR2 are LNHNV and YYDKDF (reference sequence). The CDR3: CATSSTGLSQPQHF.

This chain uses TRBV29-1 with TRBJ1-5. The CDR3 length is 12 residues. CDR1 is SQVTM, CDR2 ANQGSEA, per germline. This CDR3 reads CSVVDSQRAQHF.

The chain uses TRBV20-1 and TRBJ1-5. The germline V gene has CDR1 DFQATT and CDR2 SNEGSKA (reference sequence). The CDR3 runs 13 residues. The CDR3 here is CSAGDSLNQPQHF.

The V gene is TRBV4-1, the J gene TRBJ2-7; the TCRdb call, TRBD2, lacks DNA for checking. This CDR3 has 13 amino acids. In germline, CDR1 is MGHRA, CDR2 YSYEKL. Here the CDR3 reads CASSQRATYEQYF.

The V call is TRBV29-1, the J call TRBJ2-7; with no DNA, the TCRdb D assignment of TRBD2 cannot be verified. The CDR3 covers 13 residues. Germline CDR1 and CDR2: SQVTM and ANQGSEA. The CDR3 reads CSVTLAPSYEQYF.

The CDR3 spells CASTLAGPNEKLFF. The chain couples TRBV7-8 to TRBJ1-4. CDR3 size: 14 residues. Looked up from germline, CDR1 is SGHVS and CDR2 is FQNEAQ.

This chain joins TRBV5-4 and TRBJ2-5; no DNA is available, so the TRBD1 call from TCRdb remains unchecked. CDR1 is SGHNT, CDR2 YYREEE, per germline (reference sequence). This CDR3 region has 15 residues. The CDR3 spells CASSRFETDQETQYF.

The chain combines TRBV6-6 with TRBJ2-7; TCRdb returns TRBD1, unconfirmable since there is no DNA. The CDR3 runs 15 residues. Germline CDR1 reads MNHNY; CDR2 reads SVGAGI (reference sequence). CDR3 sequence reads: CASRANRADPREQYF.